Listed below are T cell receptor beta chains from one sample, sequenced in a study of monozygotic twins with inflammatory bowel disease. Following a re-call of the 5' RACE reads, TCRdb has one entry per CDR3 protein and lacks DNA. The record lists about 450,000 distinct CDR3 sequences, of which the ten most abundant hold 2.4%. The specimen was blood. These receptors were obtained from a human donor with ulcerative colitis or Crohn's disease, or a healthy co-twin of an affected twin (not recorded which). Both conserved end residues are part of each CDR3.

v_call: TRBV7-2
j_call: TRBJ2-3
cdr3_aa: CASSLHPSYTDTQYF

v_call: TRBV3-1
j_call: TRBJ2-5
cdr3_aa: CTSSPSGPQETQYF

v_call: TRBV6-5
j_call: TRBJ2-7
cdr3_aa: CASSYRRDRVTYEQYF

v_call: TRBV24-1
j_call: TRBJ1-1
cdr3_aa: CATESGEPLNTEAFF

v_call: TRBV6-6
j_call: TRBJ1-6
cdr3_aa: CASSLWEFSSPLHF

v_call: TRBV7-9
j_call: TRBJ2-1
cdr3_aa: CASSLLLAGGAYNEQFF

v_call: TRBV5-1
j_call: TRBJ1-1
cdr3_aa: CASTGQDTEAFF

v_call: TRBV20-1
j_call: TRBJ1-3
cdr3_aa: CSAEQGGGNTIYF

v_call: TRBV19
j_call: TRBJ2-5
cdr3_aa: CASSSRLAGDQETQYF

v_call: TRBV3-1
j_call: TRBJ1-2
cdr3_aa: CASSQAAGTYGYTF

v_call: TRBV7-2
j_call: TRBJ2-3
cdr3_aa: CASSLVAGVNTDTQYF

v_call: TRBV5-1
j_call: TRBJ2-3
cdr3_aa: CASSAHRGTSGVRTDTQYF

v_call: TRBV12-3/TRBV12-4
j_call: TRBJ2-1
cdr3_aa: CASTPSGRRSYNEQFF

v_call: TRBV30
j_call: TRBJ2-1
cdr3_aa: CAWSSGSQGHEQFF

v_call: TRBV20-1
j_call: TRBJ2-3
cdr3_aa: CSARDLAGGDTQYF